These 32 T cell receptor beta chains were sequenced from one sample in a study of blood T cell repertoires in COVID-19. Repertoires were generated with immunoSEQ multiplex PCR, while TCRdb's copy carries only in-frame clones and drops some. Among around 230,000 clones, about 91% were seen once, and the ten largest hold 2% to 2.5%. The sample taken for sequencing was PBMCs or T cells enriched from blood (not recorded which). The origin of the receptors is a woman between 35 and 50 years old with acute COVID-19.

The chain employs TRBV29-1 and TRBJ1-3, with TRBD1 matching over 11 bases. V was pared by 6 bases and J by 4 bases, with 5 bases of the junction left unmatched. Germline loops: CDR1 SQVTM, CDR2 ANQGSEA. The CDR3 spans 14 residues. The CDR3 bases are TGCAGCGTAGGACAGGGGGCGACGGGAAACACCATATATTTT. Translating gives CSVGQGATGNTIYF.

This clone occurred a few times. The chain links TRBV7-8 to TRBJ2-6; 12 bases agree with TRBD1. V shed 5 bases and J 1 base; nucleotides not matched to a gene: 6. Germline CDR1 is SGHVS and CDR2 is FQNEAQ. The CDR3 is made up of 18 amino acids. CDR3 in DNA: TGTGCCAGCAGCCCACGGGACAGGGGGCTTTCTGGGGCCAACGTCCTGACTTTC. Protein sequence: CASSPRDRGLSGANVLTF.

This chain uses TRBV7-2 with TRBJ1-2, with 7 bases aligning to TRBD1. Germline lookup yields CDR1 SGHTA and CDR2 FQGNSA. There are 15 residues in the CDR3. The V and J ends lost 4 bases and 0 bases, in that order; junction bases with no gene match: 5. In DNA, the CDR3 is TGTGCCAGCAGCTCCTACAGGGGCCCTAACTATGGCTACACCTTC. As protein: CASSSYRGPNYGYTF.

This chain links TRBV5-1 with TRBJ1-1; perhaps TRBD1 as D (6 bases). The CDR3 is 15 residues long. Trimming left V 1 base short and J 5 bases short, with 15 bases between. Germline V lookup: CDR1 SGHRS, CDR2 YFSETQ. The CDR3 reads CASSLTGKSGTEAFF. Here the CDR3 DNA reads TGCGCCAGCAGCTTGACAGGGAAATCGGGGACTGAAGCTTTCTTT.

A few counts support this clone. The CDR3 DNA reads as TGTGCCAGCAGTTCCCTAGGCACCAGCTCTGGAAACACCATATATTTT. This gives the protein CASSSLGTSSGNTIYF. The rearrangement joins TRBV5-6 to TRBJ1-3; D gene unclear. The CDR3 is made up of 16 amino acids. Germline assignment: CDR1 SGHDT and CDR2 YYEEEE. V gave up 5 bases and J gave up 0 bases, with 15 bases separating them.

CDR3 protein: CATSDPGRGGGQYTQYF. CDR3 bases: TGTGCCACCAGTGACCCCGGCAGGGGCGGTGGACAATATACGCAGTATTTT. This chain links TRBV24-1 with TRBJ2-3; tentatively, D is TRBD1 (6 bases). Trimming removed 4 bases at V and 7 bases at J, with 23 bases between. This CDR3 spans 17 amino acids. Germline values: CDR1 KGHDR, CDR2 SFDVKD.

The count of this clone is one. The J gene is TRBJ1-3, the V gene TRBV2; unclear D gene. The CDR3 runs to 14 residues. Trimming cost V 3 bases and J 7 bases, with 13 bases left between them. Germline CDR1 reads SNHLY; CDR2 reads FYNNEI. DNA for the CDR3: TGTGCCAGCAGTGACGGGAGTTTGGGGAACACCATATATTTT. The encoded protein is CASSDGSLGNTIYF.

The V call is TRBV5-5, the J call TRBJ2-5; D is possibly TRBD2 (7 bases). Trimming removed 4 bases at V and 3 bases at J, with 13 bases between. Germline loops: CDR1 SGHKS, CDR2 YYEKEE (reference sequence). The CDR3 totals 14 residues. Here the CDR3 reads CASSPPGGEETQYF. The CDR3 DNA reads as TGTGCCAGCAGCCCGCCGGGGGGCGAAGAGACCCAGTACTTC.

CDR3 sequence: CASSSGGTAGNQPQHF. In DNA form, the CDR3 reads TGTGCCAGCAGCTCGGGAGGGACAGCGGGGAATCAGCCCCAGCATTTT. This rearrangement joins TRBV11-3 to TRBJ1-5, with 7 bases that match TRBD1. The germline V gene encodes CDR1 SGHNT and CDR2 YENEEA. The J segment lost 4 bases and the V segment lost 4 bases, leaving 10 bases of the junction unmatched. This CDR3 region has 16 residues.

The gene calls are TRBV6-4 and TRBJ2-1; a weak D match, TRBD1 (6 bases). The germline V gene encodes CDR1 MRHNA and CDR2 SNTAGT. V was shortened by 4 bases and J by 2 bases, with 12 bases between the two germline ends. This CDR3 spans 15 amino acids. DNA of the CDR3: TGTGCCAGCAGTGGAGAGACAGGCCCCTACAATGAGCAGTTCTTC. Its protein product is CASSGETGPYNEQFF.

The V gene is TRBV5-1, the J gene TRBJ1-4; 10 nucleotides match TRBD1. The junction had 7 bases not matched to a gene; V was cut back by 3 bases and J by 8 bases. Germline CDR1 and CDR2: SGHRS and YFSETQ. The CDR3 runs to 15 residues. CDR3 nucleotides: TGCGCCAGCAGCTGGGCCGGGACAGGGGACGAAAAACTGTTTTTT. Its protein is CASSWAGTGDEKLFF. The full variable domain, rest sourced from reference TRBV5-1 and TRBJ1-4, is KAGVTQTPRYLIKTRGQQVTLSCSPISGHRSVSWYQQTPGQGLQFLFEYFSETQRNKGNFPGRFSGRQFSNSRSEMNVSTLELGDSALYLCASSWAGTGDEKLFFGSGTQLSVL.

The chain carries TRBV5-5 and TRBJ2-7; a possible D gene is TRBD2 (6 bases). Trimming took off 1 base at V and 2 bases at J, with 16 bases between the two ends. This CDR3 is built from 16 residues. Germline V gene sequence: CDR1 SGHKS, CDR2 YYEKEE (reference sequence). The CDR3 loop is CASSLRLERVPYEQYF. In nucleotides, the CDR3 is TGTGCCAGCAGCTTGCGGTTGGAGCGGGTACCCTACGAGCAGTACTTC.

This clone appeared a few times. The same CDR3 is also encoded by other DNA sequences in this sample. This chain connects TRBV6-2 or TRBV6-3 to TRBJ1-1; no reliable D call. V lost 0 bases to trimming and J lost 6 bases, with 5 bases between them. Germline loops: CDR1 MNHEY, CDR2 SVGEGT. This CDR3 contains 12 residues. CDR3 DNA: TGTGCCAGCAGTTACTCGATAGCTGAAGCTTTCTTT. This encodes CASSYSIAEAFF.

V usage is TRBV2 and J usage is TRBJ2-3, with 9 bases aligning to TRBD1. The V and J ends lost 8 bases and 0 bases, in that order; junction bases with no gene match: 3. The CDR3 covers 14 residues. Per germline, CDR1 SNHLY and CDR2 FYNNEI. The CDR3 nucleotides are TGTGCCAGCGGCGGACAGGGGAGCACAGATACGCAGTATTTT. Protein product: CASGGQGSTDTQYF. The variable domain in full, completed from reference TRBV2 and TRBJ2-3, reads EPEVTQTPSHQVTQMGQEVILRCVPISNHLYFYWYRQILGQKVEFLVSFYNNEISEKSEIFDDQFSVERPDGSNFTLKIRSTKLEDSAMYFCASGGQGSTDTQYFGPGTRLTVL.

The J gene is TRBJ2-3, the V gene TRBV6-1, with D perhaps matching TRBD1 (6 bases). Germline CDR1 MNHNS, CDR2 SASEGT. V was pared by 3 bases and J by 3 bases, with 10 bases between. The length of the CDR3 is 14 residues. The CDR3 nucleotides read TGTGCCAGCAGTGATAGGCAGGGGACAGATACGCAGTATTTT. This sequence encodes CASSDRQGTDTQYF.

This chain links TRBV5-4 with TRBJ2-2; D remains ambiguous. Germline assignment: CDR1 SGHNT and CDR2 YYREEE (reference sequence). V lost 1 base and J lost 7, with 5 bases in between. The CDR3 is 12 residues long. CDR3 amino acids: CASSLRSGELFF. DNA for the CDR3: TGTGCCAGCAGCTTGAGGAGCGGGGAGCTGTTTTTT.

This clone was picked up one time. V and J are TRBV20-1 and TRBJ1-1; D not resolved. CDR1 DFQATT and CDR2 SNEGSKA come from the germline V gene (reference sequence). The V and J ends lost 3 bases and 11 bases respectively, with 4 bases between them. The CDR3 has 8 amino acids. The CDR3 loop reads CSASSAFF. DNA for the CDR3: TGCAGTGCTAGCTCGGCTTTCTTT.

V gene TRBV7-2 combines with J gene TRBJ2-6, with TRBD1 matching 10 bases. Germline V gene sequence: CDR1 SGHTA, CDR2 FQGNSA. V lost 1 base and J lost 2; bases outside the gene matches: 2. The CDR3 sequence is 17 residues long. CDR3 DNA sequence: TGTGCCAGCAGCTTAGTGGACAGGGGGGCTGGGGCCAACGTCCTGACTTTC. This translates into CASSLVDRGAGANVLTF.

The genes are TRBV7-2 and TRBJ2-2, with 7 bases fitting TRBD2. Unmatched junction bases numbered 2, after V lost 4 bases and J lost 0 bases. This CDR3 comprises 15 residues. Germline CDR1 and CDR2: SGHTA and FQGNSA. For the CDR3, the DNA is TGTGCCAGCAGCTGGGACTACCCGAACACCGGGGAGCTGTTTTTT. It encodes CASSWDYPNTGELFF. The full variable domain, rest sourced from reference TRBV7-2 and TRBJ2-2, is GAGVSQSPSNKVTEKGKDVELRCDPISGHTALYWYRQSLGQGLEFLIYFQGNSAPDKSGLPSDRFSAERTGGSVSTLTIQRTQQEDSAVYLCASSWDYPNTGELFFGEGSRLTVL.

The chain carries TRBV5-6 and TRBJ2-6, with 9 bases aligning to TRBD1. V dropped 3 bases and J dropped 2; count of bases not matched to a gene: 3. Germline CDR1 is SGHDT and CDR2 is YYEEEE. The CDR3 is 16 residues long. CDR3 DNA sequence: TGTGCCAGCAGCTGGAGGACAGGGGCTGGGGCCAACGTCCTGACTTTC. This sequence encodes CASSWRTGAGANVLTF.

The chain is built from TRBV29-1 and TRBJ1-1; 9 bases agree with TRBD1. After removal of 4 bases from V and 0 bases from J, the junction contained 6 bases not matched to a gene. The CDR3 consists of 15 residues. CDR1 SQVTM and CDR2 ANQGSEA come from the germline V gene. The CDR3 nucleotides are TGCAGCGTTGTGGGACAGGGTCGAATGAACACTGAAGCTTTCTTT. As protein: CSVVGQGRMNTEAFF.

The chain carries TRBV27 and TRBJ2-1, with a weak D call TRBD2 (5 bases). Trimming took 5 bases from V and 0 from J, leaving 11 bases between them. The CDR3 is 15 amino acids. Germline V gene sequence: CDR1 MNHEY, CDR2 SMNVEV (reference sequence). The CDR3: CASSQTRNSYNEQFF. CDR3 in DNA: TGTGCCAGCAGTCAAACTAGGAACTCCTACAATGAGCAGTTCTTC.

This clone was seen only a few times. This chain links TRBV5-5 with TRBJ1-2; 12 bases agree with TRBD1. V lost 3 bases to trimming and J lost 6 bases; unmatched junction nucleotides: 3. Looked up from germline, CDR1 is SGHKS and CDR2 is YYEKEE (reference sequence). The CDR3 spans 14 residues. The CDR3 coding sequence is TGTGCCAGCAGCTCGGGACAGGGGGCCAATGGCTACACCTTC. Amino acid sequence: CASSSGQGANGYTF.

Here the CDR3 reads CASSPKFGGTYGYTF. The CDR3 DNA reads as TGTGCCAGCAGTCCCAAGTTCGGGGGAACGTATGGCTACACCTTC. J is TRBJ1-2 and V is TRBV6-5; possibly TRBD1 for D (5 bases). The ends were cut back, 5 bases at V and 5 bases at J, with 18 bases in the middle. Germline lookup yields CDR1 MNHEY and CDR2 SVGAGI. The CDR3 contains 15 residues.

The V and J genes are TRBV29-1 and TRBJ2-5; D not certain. Germline CDR1 SQVTM, CDR2 ANQGSEA. Trimming pared 8 bases from V and 1 base from J, leaving 11 bases between. The length of the CDR3 is 12 residues. The CDR3 DNA is TGCAGCACTTTCCCCGGCCAAGAGACCCAGTACTTC. It yields the protein CSTFPGQETQYF.

The V and J genes are TRBV7-9 and TRBJ2-2; D gene uncertain. Germline values: CDR1 SEHNR, CDR2 FQNEAQ (reference sequence). V lost 7 bases and J 1 base, leaving 7 bases between the germline ends. The CDR3 runs 13 residues. CDR3 sequence (DNA): TGTGCCAGCACCCAATTGAACACCGGGGAGCTGTTTTTT. Translating gives CASTQLNTGELFF.

This clone was counted a few times. The V and J genes are TRBV6-5 and TRBJ1-2; the D gene is possibly TRBD1 (5 bases). Trimming took 5 bases from V and 7 from J, leaving 14 bases between them. The CDR3 extends over 13 amino acids. In germline, CDR1 is MNHEY, CDR2 SVGAGI. CDR3 DNA sequence: TGTGCCAGCAGTCCGCGGGGGGGGACTGGCTACACCTTC. It encodes CASSPRGGTGYTF.

The chain carries TRBV4-1 and TRBJ2-3, with TRBD2 as a possible D gene (6 bases). The V and J ends lost 1 base and 5 bases respectively, with 10 bases between them. The CDR3 is 14 residues long. Per germline, CDR1 MGHRA and CDR2 YSYEKL. The DNA of the CDR3 is TGCGCCAGCAGCCAAGCGGGAGCGGGAGATACGCAGTATTTT. Protein product: CASSQAGAGDTQYF.

The chain couples TRBV19 to TRBJ2-2; 14 positions match TRBD2. In germline, CDR1 is LNHDA, CDR2 SQIVND (reference sequence). J was trimmed by 4 bases and V by 3 bases; bases with no gene match: 7. CDR3 size: 18 residues. The CDR3 reads CASSIWGLAGDITGELFF. The CDR3 region has the DNA TGTGCCAGTAGTATCTGGGGACTAGCGGGGGATATCACCGGGGAGCTGTTTTTT. Full variable domain (rest looked up from reference TRBV19 and TRBJ2-2): DGGITQSPKYLFRKEGQNVTLSCEQNLNHDAMYWYRQDPGQGLRLIYYSQIVNDFQKGDIAEGYSVSREKKESFPLTVTSAQKNPTAFYLCASSIWGLAGDITGELFFGEGSRLTVL.

The chain uses TRBV19 and TRBJ1-4, with D perhaps TRBD1 (5 bases). Germline-derived CDR1 and CDR2 are LNHDA and SQIVND (reference sequence). This CDR3 has 18 amino acids. Trimming pared 3 bases from V and 7 bases from J, leaving 24 bases between. CDR3 protein: CASSMFGRTGVGSEKLFF. Written as DNA, the CDR3 is TGTGCCAGTAGTATGTTCGGGCGGACGGGGGTGGGGAGTGAAAAACTGTTTTTT.

The chain employs TRBV19 and TRBJ1-1, with 8 bases identical to TRBD1. This CDR3 region has 18 residues. With V trimmed by 7 bases and J by 0 bases, 16 bases remained unmatched. Germline loops: CDR1 LNHDA, CDR2 SQIVND (reference sequence). The CDR3 is CASTAITGGRRMNTEAFF. The CDR3 bases are TGTGCCAGTACTGCCATAACAGGGGGGCGGCGTATGAACACTGAAGCTTTCTTT. Full variable domain (remainder filled in from reference TRBV19 and TRBJ1-1): DGGITQSPKYLFRKEGQNVTLSCEQNLNHDAMYWYRQDPGQGLRLIYYSQIVNDFQKGDIAEGYSVSREKKESFPLTVTSAQKNPTAFYLCASTAITGGRRMNTEAFFGQGTRLTVV.

The chain has TRBV19 and TRBJ1-1; D gene uncertain. V was pared by 6 bases and J by 1 base, with 3 bases between. This CDR3 is 11 amino acids long. Germline lookup yields CDR1 LNHDA and CDR2 SQIVND (reference sequence). CDR3 bases: TGTGCCAGTAGGCGGAACACTGAAGCTTTCTTT. It yields the protein CASRRNTEAFF.